A single sample is the source of the 11 T cell receptor beta chains below, sequenced in a study of blood T cell repertoires in COVID-19. Data came from immunoSEQ multiplex PCR; TCRdb stores just in-frame clones and leaves some out. The table includes approximately 190,000 clones, 80% detected once. The material sequenced was peripheral blood. These receptors originate from a man aged 55 to 70 with acute or convalescent COVID-19.

The V and J genes are TRBV5-5 and TRBJ2-3; 8 bases are shared with TRBD1. CDR1 SGHKS and CDR2 YYEKEE come from the germline V gene (reference sequence). V was clipped by 8 bases and J by 0 bases; unmatched bases: 8. The CDR3 has 15 residues. As DNA, the CDR3 is TGTGCCAGTTACAAGGACAGGGCAAGCACAGATACGCAGTATTTT. Its protein is CASYKDRASTDTQYF.

V and J are TRBV19 and TRBJ2-2; 8 positions agree with TRBD1. The trim removed 10 bases at V and 0 bases at J, leaving 10 bases unmatched. Germline CDR1 is LNHDA and CDR2 is SQIVND (reference sequence). The CDR3 extends over 16 amino acids. CDR3 protein: CATPRDRMANTGELFF. CDR3 sequence (DNA): TGTGCCACCCCAAGGGACAGGATGGCGAACACCGGGGAGCTGTTTTTT.

This clone was found once. V is TRBV3-1 (or the pseudogene TRBV3-2) and J is TRBJ1-4; D remains unclear. V lost 2 bases, J lost 5 bases, and 9 bases lay in between. This CDR3 region has 14 residues. Germline CDR1 LGHDT, CDR2 YNNKEL (reference sequence). CDR3 nucleotide sequence: TGTGCCAGCAGCCAACGAGACACAAATGAAAAACTGTTTTTT. This translates into CASSQRDTNEKLFF.

This clone appeared a few times. The chain combines TRBV9 with TRBJ2-5, with a weak D call TRBD2 (7 bases). With 0 bases removed from V and 2 bases from J, the gap between germline ends came to 14 bases. The germline CDR1 and CDR2 sequences are SGDLS and YYNGEE. The CDR3 has 16 residues. The CDR3 reads CASSVGPAGQQETQYF. The CDR3 DNA is TGTGCCAGCAGCGTAGGTCCAGCGGGACAACAAGAGACCCAGTACTTC.

This rearrangement joins TRBV7-8 to TRBJ2-7, with a tentative D call TRBD2 (5 bases). The CDR3 is 14 amino acids. Germline CDR1 and CDR2: SGHVS and FQNEAQ. Trimming took 1 base from V and 2 from J, leaving 9 bases between them. The CDR3 sequence is CASSLVDGAYEQYF. The CDR3, as DNA: TGTGCCAGCAGCTTAGTGGACGGGGCCTACGAGCAGTACTTC.

This clone was found a few times. The V and J genes are TRBV24-1 and TRBJ2-3, with TRBD2 matching over 8 bases. CDR1 is KGHDR, CDR2 SFDVKD, per germline. V was pared by 3 bases and J by 3 bases, with 10 bases of the junction left unmatched. The CDR3 contains 17 residues. CDR3 sequence (DNA): TGTGCCACCAGTGATCCGTCACGGGGGGGCCTAACAGATACGCAGTATTTT. Translating gives CATSDPSRGGLTDTQYF.

This clone appeared once. This chain uses TRBV11-3 with TRBJ2-1; 9 nucleotides align to TRBD2. In germline, CDR1 is SGHNT, CDR2 YENEEA. The CDR3 has 15 residues. The V segment lost 5 bases and the J segment 7 bases; nucleotides outside the gene matches: 9. The CDR3 loop reads CASSARAGGMNEQFF. CDR3 nucleotides: TGTGCCAGCAGCGCTCGCGCGGGGGGGATGAATGAGCAGTTCTTC. Drawing the rest from reference TRBV11-3 and TRBJ2-1, the complete variable domain is EAGVVQSPRYKIIEKKQPVAFWCNPISGHNTLYWYLQNLGQGPELLIRYENEEAVDDSQLPKDRFSAERLKGVDSTLKIQPAELGDSAVYLCASSARAGGMNEQFFGPGTRLTVL.

The J gene is TRBJ2-1, the V gene TRBV6-1; 11 bases align to TRBD2. Per germline, CDR1 MNHNS and CDR2 SASEGT. V dropped 2 bases and J dropped 4; count of bases not matched to a gene: 10. This CDR3 has 18 amino acids. CDR3 DNA: TGTGCCAGCAGTGAATGGGGGGTTACTAGCGGGAGTTACAATGAGCAGTTCTTC. Translated: CASSEWGVTSGSYNEQFF.

The chain carries TRBV12-3 or TRBV12-4 and TRBJ1-3, with 10 positions matching TRBD1. The CDR3 is 13 amino acids. The V gene end was trimmed by 5 bases and the J gene end by 8 bases; junction bases not matched to a gene: 3. Written as DNA, the CDR3 is TGTGCCAGCAGTAGGACAGGGGGATACACCATATATTTT. It yields the protein CASSRTGGYTIYF.

To note about this clone: A junction boundary mismatches the germline segment, possibly from a read error. This sequence joins TRBV7-2 and TRBJ1-5; TRBD1 is a possible D gene (5 bases). The CDR3 spans 14 residues. CDR1 is SGHTA and CDR2 is FQGNSA in the germline V gene. The CDR3 DNA is TGTGCCAGCACCTTAGACAGCAGCAATCAGCCCCAGCATTTT. Translated: CASTLDSSNQPQHF.

The rearrangement uses TRBV13 and TRBJ1-6; D might be TRBD1 (6 bases). The CDR3 runs to 16 residues. Germline lookup yields CDR1 PRHDT and CDR2 FYEKMQ (reference sequence). V shed 5 bases and J shed 5 bases, with 16 bases lying between them. This chain's CDR3 is CASSRPRSGDNSPLHF. The CDR3 DNA reads TGTGCCAGCAGCCGCCCCCGTTCAGGGGATAATTCACCCCTCCACTTT.